Each of the 27 T cell receptor beta chains below was sequenced from the same sample in a study of cytotoxic CD8 clonotypes in ibrutinib-treated CLL. Profiling relied on immunoSEQ multiplex PCR, and the TCRdb table lists in-frame clones only, not all of them. The table has approximately 200,000 clones, about 72% seen once; the top ten hold roughly 13%. The sample in question was PBMCs, obtained after 24 months of ibrutinib treatment. The source of these receptors is a human donor with chronic lymphocytic leukemia.

The gene calls are TRBV9 and TRBJ1-1; D is perhaps TRBD1 (5 bases). This CDR3 is built from 15 residues. Germline CDR1 SGDLS, CDR2 YYNGEE. Trimming left V 0 bases short and J 6 bases short, with 15 bases between. This chain's CDR3 is CASSVDPGREAEAFF. The CDR3 nucleotides read TGTGCCAGCAGCGTAGATCCAGGGCGGGAGGCTGAAGCTTTCTTT.

The chain uses TRBV7-6 and TRBJ2-2; 7 nucleotides align to TRBD2. CDR3 size: 17 residues. V was clipped by 0 bases and J by 1 base; unmatched bases: 5. From germline, CDR1 is SGHVS and CDR2 FNYEAQ. CDR3 coding DNA: TGTGCCAGCAGCTTAGCCCAGACTAGCCAGAACACCGGGGAGCTGTTTTTT. As protein: CASSLAQTSQNTGELFF.

The rearrangement uses TRBV9 and TRBJ1-1; tentative D call: TRBD1 (5 bases). The V gene's germline CDR1 is SGDLS and CDR2 YYNGEE. V lost 4 bases and J 11 bases, leaving 15 bases between the germline ends. The CDR3 extends over 12 amino acids. The CDR3 bases are TGTGCCAGCAGCCCCCGTTCTGAGGGGGCTTTCTTT. This codes for CASSPRSEGAFF.

The chain recombines TRBV5-1 with TRBJ2-7, with D perhaps TRBD2 (5 bases). CDR1 is SGHRS and CDR2 is YFSETQ in the germline V gene. The CDR3 covers 14 residues. V was pared by 0 bases and J by 6 bases, with 13 bases between. The CDR3 here is CASSLGGSRSEQYF. In nucleotides, the CDR3 is TGCGCCAGCAGCTTGGGTGGGAGCAGATCCGAGCAGTACTTC.

CDR3 coding DNA: TGTGCCAGCACCCCCAAGGGACAGGGTTATGGCTACACCTTC. This sequence encodes CASTPKGQGYGYTF. The chain links TRBV9 to TRBJ1-2; 9 bases align to TRBD1. Trimming took 6 bases from V and 5 from J; bases not matched to a gene: 8. CDR3 length: 14 amino acids. Germline assignment: CDR1 SGDLS and CDR2 YYNGEE.

The chain combines TRBV30 with TRBJ1-1, with D unresolved. CDR3 length: 15 residues. V lost 0 bases, J lost 1 base, and 12 bases lay in between. The germline V gene encodes CDR1 GTSNPN and CDR2 SVGIG (reference sequence). CDR3 protein: CAWSVGPPGNTEAFF. Here the CDR3 DNA reads TGTGCCTGGAGTGTAGGTCCCCCCGGGAACACTGAAGCTTTCTTT. The full variable domain, rest sourced from reference TRBV30 and TRBJ1-1, is SQTIHQWPATLVQPVGSPLSLECTVEGTSNPNLYWYRQAAGRGLQLLFYSVGIGQISSEVPQNLSASRPQDRQFILSSKKLLLSDSGFYLCAWSVGPPGNTEAFFGQGTRLTVV.

This clone was seen more than once but under ten times. The chain joins TRBV15 to TRBJ1-5; D is unclear. The CDR3 sequence is 12 residues long. V lost 0 bases and J 4 bases, leaving 1 base between the germline ends. Germline assignment: CDR1 LNHNV and CDR2 YYDKDF (reference sequence). The CDR3 sequence is CATSRENQPQHF. DNA of the CDR3: TGTGCCACCAGCAGAGAAAATCAGCCCCAGCATTTT.

The chain joins TRBV25-1 to TRBJ2-5, with unresolved D. Germline V gene lookup returns CDR1 MGHDK and CDR2 SYGVNS. CDR3 length equals 13 residues. The germline V and J ends were trimmed by 4 bases and 7 bases, with 13 bases remaining between them. The CDR3 loop is CASSGQIPGTQYF. The CDR3 DNA sequence: TGTGCCAGCAGTGGGCAGATTCCAGGGACCCAGTACTTC.

J is TRBJ1-5 and V is TRBV19; tentative D call: TRBD1 (5 bases). Germline CDR1 is LNHDA and CDR2 is SQIVND (reference sequence). Trimming pared 4 bases from V and 5 bases from J, leaving 18 bases between. CDR3 size: 16 residues. The CDR3 bases are TGTGCCAGTAGTACCTTAGGACGGGGGATCCATCAGCCCCAGCATTTT. Amino acids: CASSTLGRGIHQPQHF.

This clone has only a few counts. The chain carries TRBV10-2 and TRBJ2-1, with TRBD2 matching 8 bases. With 2 bases clipped from V and 7 bases from J, the junction kept 7 bases outside the gene matches. Germline assignment: CDR1 WSHSY and CDR2 SAAADI. The CDR3 length is 15 residues. CDR3 DNA: TGCGCCAGCAGTGAGAGGCAGCGGGAGATTAATGAGCAGTTCTTC. Its translation is CASSERQREINEQFF.

This rearrangement joins TRBV27 to TRBJ1-4; possible D gene TRBD1, 5 bases. This CDR3 has 15 amino acids. V lost 1 base to trimming and J lost 6 bases, with 12 bases between them. Germline CDR1 is MNHEY and CDR2 is SMNVEV (reference sequence). DNA of the CDR3: TGTGCCAGCAGTTTATTCGGAGGGGCATATGAAAAACTGTTTTTT. Encoded protein: CASSLFGGAYEKLFF.

The rearrangement joins TRBV6-1 to TRBJ1-1, with D hard to call. Germline V CDR1 and CDR2: MNHNS, SASEGT. V was clipped by 10 bases and J by 2 bases, with 8 bases between them. This CDR3 spans 11 amino acids. CDR3: CAIRRNTEAFF. Here the CDR3 DNA reads TGTGCCATCAGACGAAACACTGAAGCTTTCTTT.

This chain connects TRBV29-1 to TRBJ2-7; D remains unclear. V was pared by 5 bases and J by 2 bases, with 10 bases between. The germline V gene has CDR1 SQVTM and CDR2 ANQGSEA. This CDR3 is built from 12 residues. CDR3 protein: CSVFDFAYEQYF. Written as DNA, the CDR3 is TGCAGCGTTTTCGACTTTGCCTACGAGCAGTACTTC.

V gene TRBV2 combines with J gene TRBJ1-5, with TRBD1 identical over 9 bases. The CDR3 runs to 16 residues. V shed 2 bases, J shed 1 base, and the junction held 3 bases outside the gene matches. The germline V gene encodes CDR1 SNHLY and CDR2 FYNNEI. The DNA of the CDR3 is TGTGCCAGCAGTGAACTTGGGACAGGGAGCAATCAGCCCCAGCATTTT. Its protein is CASSELGTGSNQPQHF.

This chain connects TRBV30 to TRBJ2-7; D ambiguous. The V and J ends lost 1 base and 5 bases respectively, with 9 bases between them. This CDR3 contains 12 residues. The V gene's germline CDR1 is GTSNPN and CDR2 SVGIG (reference sequence). CDR3 DNA sequence: TGTGCCTGGAGTGCATCATCGAACGAGCAGTACTTC. As protein: CAWSASSNEQYF.

The chain is built from TRBV5-6 and TRBJ2-3; a possible D gene is TRBD1 (5 bases). Germline loops: CDR1 SGHDT, CDR2 YYEEEE. Deletions cut 4 bases from V and 1 base from J, with 16 bases between. This CDR3 has 16 amino acids. CDR3: CASSLRQGFGTDTQYF. For the CDR3, the DNA is TGTGCCAGCAGCCTCCGGCAGGGTTTCGGCACAGATACGCAGTATTTT. The full variable domain, its missing parts supplied by reference TRBV5-6 and TRBJ2-3, is DAGVTQSPTHLIKTRGQQVTLRCSPKSGHDTVSWYQQALGQGPQFIFQYYEEEERQRGNFPDRFSGHQFPNYSSELNVNALLLGDSALYLCASSLRQGFGTDTQYFGPGTRLTVL.

The chain couples TRBV4-1 to TRBJ2-1, with TRBD2 matching over 12 bases. The CDR3 length is 18 residues. Germline-derived CDR1 and CDR2 are MGHRA and YSYEKL. J lost 1 base, V lost 1 base, and 5 bases had no gene match. The CDR3 loop reads CASSQGPSGRGSYNEQFF. Here the CDR3 DNA reads TGCGCCAGCAGCCAAGGCCCTAGCGGGAGGGGATCCTACAATGAGCAGTTCTTC.

A single count supports this clone. The chain links TRBV7-9 to TRBJ2-2, with D possibly TRBD2 on 6 matching bases. The germline V gene encodes CDR1 SEHNR and CDR2 FQNEAQ (reference sequence). The CDR3 is made up of 15 amino acids. V was shortened by 5 bases and J by 2 bases, with 12 bases between the two germline ends. The CDR3 region is CASSRWDSNTGELFF. CDR3 in DNA: TGTGCCAGCAGCCGGTGGGACTCCAACACCGGGGAGCTGTTTTTT. Full variable domain (outside the CDR3, taken from reference TRBV7-9 and TRBJ2-2): DTGVSQNPRHKITKRGQNVTFRCDPISEHNRLYWYRQTLGQGPEFLTYFQNEAQLEKSRLLSDRFSAERPKGSFSTLEIQRTEQGDSAMYLCASSRWDSNTGELFFGEGSRLTVL.

For the CDR3, the DNA is TGTGCCAGTAGTCCCAGGGTATTACAGCCCCAGCATTTT. Translation gives CASSPRVLQPQHF. The gene calls are TRBV19 and TRBJ1-5, with a possible D match to TRBD1 (5 bases). V was cut by 5 bases and J by 7 bases, with 12 bases left in between. The CDR3 runs 13 residues. Germline V gives CDR1 LNHDA, CDR2 SQIVND (reference sequence).

The chain has TRBV18 and TRBJ1-3; D gene uncertain. Germline V lookup: CDR1 KGHSH, CDR2 LQKENI. This CDR3 contains 15 residues. The V end was cut by 5 bases, the J end by 4 bases, with 15 bases between. The CDR3: CASSTTPGGGNTIYF. The CDR3 coding sequence is TGTGCCAGCTCAACAACTCCGGGTGGCGGAAACACCATATATTTT.

The V and J genes are TRBV11-3 and TRBJ2-1; D may be TRBD2 (5 bases). CDR1 and CDR2 from the germline V gene are SGHNT and YENEEA. Trimming pared 8 bases from V and 0 bases from J, leaving 14 bases between. This CDR3 spans 15 amino acids. The CDR3 spells CASAGDSSSYNEQFF. Here the CDR3 DNA reads TGTGCCAGCGCGGGTGATTCGAGCTCCTACAATGAGCAGTTCTTC. The entire variable domain, with the rest obtained from reference TRBV11-3 and TRBJ2-1, is as follows: EAGVVQSPRYKIIEKKQPVAFWCNPISGHNTLYWYLQNLGQGPELLIRYENEEAVDDSQLPKDRFSAERLKGVDSTLKIQPAELGDSAVYLCASAGDSSSYNEQFFGPGTRLTVL.

CDR3 region: CAWTTKGGLALRTGELFF. CDR3 in DNA: TGTGCCTGGACCACCAAGGGGGGACTAGCGCTCCGCACCGGGGAGCTGTTTTTT. The chain employs TRBV30 and TRBJ2-2; 10 nucleotides agree with TRBD2. The CDR3 contains 18 residues. V trimming: 4 bases; J trimming: 4 bases; junction bases outside the gene matches: 15. Germline CDR1 GTSNPN, CDR2 SVGIG (reference sequence).

This rearrangement joins TRBV4-3 to TRBJ2-7; 12 nucleotides agree with TRBD2. Germline lookup yields CDR1 LGHNA and CDR2 YSLEER. The V segment lost 3 bases and the J segment 3 bases; nucleotides outside the gene matches: 6. CDR3 length: 16 residues. The CDR3 DNA reads as TGCGCCAGCAGCCACCGGACTAGCGGGAATCTCTACGAGCAGTACTTC. Translation: CASSHRTSGNLYEQYF.

This clone was seen more than once but under ten times. The rearrangement links TRBV7-9 to TRBJ2-1, with 7 bases that match TRBD2. Germline trimming cut 10 bases from V and 4 bases from J; bases unmatched to any gene: 13. CDR3 length equals 15 residues. The germline gives CDR1 SEHNR, CDR2 FQNEAQ (reference sequence). CDR3 coding DNA: TGTGCCATAAAGGGACTATGGGGCGCATACAATGAGCAGTTCTTC. Its protein is CAIKGLWGAYNEQFF.

This clone was counted a few times. The J gene is TRBJ2-1, the V gene TRBV30; D is tentatively TRBD1 or TRBD2 (5 bases each). CDR3 size: 16 residues. Looked up from germline, CDR1 is GTSNPN and CDR2 is SVGIG (reference sequence). V was pared by 3 bases and J by 7 bases, with 22 bases between. DNA of the CDR3: TGTGCCTGGAGCAGCCGAGGGACCTTTTATGGGAATGAGCAGTTCTTC. Residues: CAWSSRGTFYGNEQFF.

The chain carries TRBV7-9 and TRBJ2-7; D is ambiguous. Germline loops: CDR1 SEHNR, CDR2 FQNEAQ (reference sequence). The CDR3 length is 11 residues. V was cut by 5 bases and J by 5 bases, with 7 bases left in between. CDR3 sequence: CASSPGHEQYF. CDR3 in DNA: TGTGCCAGCAGCCCCGGGCACGAGCAGTACTTC.

The chain couples TRBV29-1 to TRBJ1-2; 8 bases line up with TRBD1. The germline V gene has CDR1 SQVTM and CDR2 ANQGSEA. The V and J ends lost 8 bases and 1 base, in that order; junction bases with no gene match: 9. This CDR3 comprises 14 residues. The CDR3 DNA sequence: TGCAGCACCGAGCGGGACAGGAATAACTATGGCTACACCTTC. It translates to CSTERDRNNYGYTF.